Below are 30 T cell receptor beta chains sequenced from a single sample in a study of blood T cell repertoires in COVID-19. Method: immunoSEQ multiplex PCR; TCRdb's copy keeps in-frame clones and lacks some. The sample consists of around 270,000 clones, 70% to 90% of them appearing once. Material: PBMCs or T cells enriched from blood (not recorded which). These receptors all come from a woman aged 25 to 39 who had recovered from COVID-19.

This sequence joins TRBV6-5 and TRBJ2-2; D uncertain. Germline assignment: CDR1 MNHEY and CDR2 SVGAGI. V lost 0 bases and J lost 4, with 6 bases in between. This CDR3 comprises 14 residues. CDR3 loop: CASSYSRFTGELFF. The CDR3 coding sequence is TGTGCCAGCAGTTACTCCAGGTTCACCGGGGAGCTGTTTTTT.

This clone was observed a handful of times. The rearrangement links TRBV9 to TRBJ2-3; 12 nucleotides agree with TRBD2. Germline-derived CDR1 and CDR2 are SGDLS and YYNGEE. The V and J ends lost 1 base and 3 bases, in that order; junction bases with no gene match: 9. This CDR3 spans 18 amino acids. Written as DNA, the CDR3 is TGTGCCAGCAGCGTACCGGCGAGACTAGCGGGAGAAACAGATACGCAGTATTTT. As protein: CASSVPARLAGETDTQYF. Complete variable domain (other parts from reference TRBV9 and TRBJ2-3): DSGVTQTPKHLITATGQRVTLRCSPRSGDLSVYWYQQSLDQGLQFLIQYYNGEERAKGNILERFSAQQFPDLHSELNLSSLELGDSALYFCASSVPARLAGETDTQYFGPGTRLTVL.

The chain is built from TRBV6-2 or TRBV6-3 and TRBJ2-5, with 7 bases lining up with TRBD2. Trimming cost V 3 bases and J 3 bases; bases outside gene matches: 22. The germline CDR1 and CDR2 sequences are MNHEY and SVGEGT. This CDR3 contains 20 residues. This chain's CDR3 is CASSYVPRQPVAGRKETQYF. CDR3 DNA: TGTGCCAGCAGTTATGTACCCAGACAGCCCGTAGCGGGCCGAAAAGAGACCCAGTACTTC.

This chain links TRBV18 with TRBJ2-7, with 13 bases that match TRBD2. This CDR3 is built from 15 residues. V lost 2 bases, J lost 2 bases, and 0 bases stayed unmatched. Germline CDR1 reads KGHSH; CDR2 reads LQKENI. The CDR3 coding sequence is TGTGCCAGCTCACCAGGGACTAGCGGGACCTACGAGCAGTACTTC. Its protein product is CASSPGTSGTYEQYF.

This clone showed up just once. The rearrangement links TRBV11-3 to TRBJ2-5; TRBD1 matches 9 bases. Germline lookup yields CDR1 SGHNT and CDR2 YENEEA. The CDR3 is 13 amino acids. V was pared by 4 bases and J by 5 bases, with 2 bases of the junction left unmatched. CDR3 amino acids: CASSSDRGETQYF. The CDR3 coding sequence is TGTGCCAGCAGCTCCGACAGGGGGGAGACCCAGTACTTC.

The sample holds one count of this clone. The genes are TRBV5-6 and TRBJ2-3; D may be TRBD1 (5 bases). Per the germline V gene, CDR1 is SGHDT and CDR2 is YYEEEE. There are 15 residues in the CDR3. V lost 1 base and J lost 2, with 11 bases in between. CDR3 region: CASSLLRVNTDTQYF. In DNA form, the CDR3 reads TGTGCCAGCAGCTTGCTCAGGGTAAACACAGATACGCAGTATTTT.

This clone was observed a single time. V is TRBV30 and J is TRBJ2-5; D unresolved. CDR3 length: 13 amino acids. CDR1 is GTSNPN and CDR2 is SVGIG in the germline V gene (reference sequence). V gave up 3 bases and J gave up 1 base, with 9 bases separating them. Written as DNA, the CDR3 is TGTGCCTGGAGCCCAGGAACCCAAGAGACCCAGTACTTC. Translation: CAWSPGTQETQYF.

This clone was observed once. This chain uses TRBV12-3 or TRBV12-4 with TRBJ2-7; D possibly corresponds to TRBD2 (5 bases). This CDR3 comprises 11 residues. The V end was cut by 7 bases, the J end by 2 bases, with 6 bases between. CDR3 amino acids: CASTEAYEQYF. CDR3 coding DNA: TGTGCCAGCACGGAGGCCTACGAGCAGTACTTC.

The table lists this clone with a count of one. The chain combines TRBV3-1 (or the pseudogene TRBV3-2) with TRBJ2-1; TRBD2 matches at 11 bases. Germline V CDR1 and CDR2: LGHDT, YNNKEL (reference sequence). There are 18 residues in the CDR3. V was pared by 0 bases and J by 8 bases, with 12 bases of the junction left unmatched. CDR3 nucleotides: TGTGCCAGCAGCCAAGAAGATCTGGTACTAGCGGGAGAGCATGAGCAGTTCTTC. Translating gives CASSQEDLVLAGEHEQFF.

The rearrangement links TRBV28 to TRBJ2-7; 11 nucleotides line up with TRBD1. V was pared by 4 bases and J by 4 bases, with 9 bases of the junction left unmatched. In germline, CDR1 is MDHEN, CDR2 SYDVKM. This CDR3 spans 16 amino acids. The CDR3 reads CASSYGGQGDDYEQYF. The CDR3 DNA reads as TGTGCCAGCAGTTACGGGGGACAGGGGGACGATTACGAGCAGTACTTC.

This clone was counted only a few times. The CDR3 bases are TGTGCCAGCAGCTTAGCTGACTTGGGCACTGAAGCTTTCTTT. Translated: CASSLADLGTEAFF. This rearrangement joins TRBV7-9 to TRBJ1-1, with no clear D. Germline CDR1 SEHNR, CDR2 FQNEAQ (reference sequence). V gave up 0 bases and J gave up 4 bases, with 9 bases separating them. The CDR3 extends over 14 amino acids.

This chain uses TRBV28 with TRBJ1-2, with a tentative D call TRBD1 (5 bases). CDR1 and CDR2 (germline): MDHEN, SYDVKM. The CDR3 sequence is 13 residues long. Trimming shortened V by 3 bases and J by 3 bases, and 8 bases separated the two germline ends. DNA for the CDR3: TGTGCCAGCAGTTTGGAGGGGTACTATGGCTACACCTTC. This encodes CASSLEGYYGYTF.

The gene calls are TRBV9 and TRBJ1-6; TRBD1 might be the D (6 bases). The V end was cut by 4 bases, the J end by 1 base, with 9 bases between. CDR3 size: 15 residues. Germline V gene lookup returns CDR1 SGDLS and CDR2 YYNGEE. The CDR3 sequence is CASSSTGSYNSPLHF. The CDR3 DNA reads as TGTGCCAGCAGCTCAACAGGGTCCTATAATTCACCCCTCCACTTT.

The rearrangement uses TRBV28 and TRBJ2-5, with 7 nucleotides matching TRBD1. The trim removed 8 bases at V and 6 bases at J, leaving 6 bases unmatched. Germline CDR1 MDHEN, CDR2 SYDVKM. The CDR3 sequence is 12 residues long. The CDR3 nucleotides are TGTGCCAGCCTGACAGGGTTACAGACCCAGTACTTC. This encodes CASLTGLQTQYF.

V usage is TRBV10-1 and J usage is TRBJ2-3; TRBD1 might be the D (6 bases). The V and J ends lost 3 bases and 0 bases respectively, with 10 bases between them. The length of the CDR3 is 15 residues. Looked up from germline, CDR1 is WNHNN and CDR2 is SYGVQD (reference sequence). CDR3 sequence reads: CASSDFQGSTDTQYF. The CDR3 DNA reads TGCGCCAGCAGTGATTTCCAGGGGAGCACAGATACGCAGTATTTT.

The rearrangement uses TRBV7-2 and TRBJ1-2; 9 bases line up with TRBD1. The CDR3 runs to 18 residues. Germline CDR1 reads SGHTA; CDR2 reads FQGNSA. With V trimmed by 0 bases and J by 4 bases, 12 bases remained unmatched. The CDR3 coding sequence is TGTGCCAGCAGCTTAGCTGGATTGGTCACAGGGGGCGCCTATGGCTACACCTTC. It yields the protein CASSLAGLVTGGAYGYTF.

This clone was picked up a small number of times. The chain combines TRBV11-2 with TRBJ1-2, with D hard to call. From germline, CDR1 is SGHAT and CDR2 FQNNGV. V lost 5 bases, J lost 3 bases, and 13 bases lay in between. This CDR3 region has 14 residues. The chain's CDR3 is CASSPEPTHYGYTF. The CDR3 bases are TGTGCCAGCAGCCCCGAACCCACACACTATGGCTACACCTTC.

The chain recombines TRBV7-9 with TRBJ1-4; no clear D gene. Per the germline V gene, CDR1 is SEHNR and CDR2 is FQNEAQ (reference sequence). The ends were cut back, 5 bases at V and 0 bases at J, with 10 bases in the middle. The CDR3 has 15 residues. The chain's CDR3 is CASSRDSTTNEKLFF. The DNA of the CDR3 is TGTGCCAGCAGCCGCGACTCTACAACTAATGAAAAACTGTTTTTT.

V usage is TRBV10-3 and J usage is TRBJ2-7; 7 bases fit TRBD1. The V segment lost 10 bases and the J segment 1 base; nucleotides outside the gene matches: 13. Germline V gene data show CDR1 as ENHRY and CDR2 as SYGVKD. The CDR3 runs 15 residues. CDR3 nucleotide sequence: TGTGCCACTACCCGGACAGGCGAAGCTTCCTACGAGCAGTACTTC. It translates to CATTRTGEASYEQYF.

The V gene is TRBV6-6, the J gene TRBJ1-4; 7 bases agree with TRBD1. The CDR3 sequence is 16 residues long. V was pared by 8 bases and J by 8 bases, with 17 bases of the junction left unmatched. The germline gives CDR1 MNHNY, CDR2 SVGAGI (reference sequence). The CDR3 sequence: CASHPFIDRENEKLFF. In DNA, the CDR3 is TGTGCCAGCCACCCCTTTATAGACAGGGAAAACGAAAAACTGTTTTTT.

The rearrangement uses TRBV7-9 and TRBJ1-2; 8 bases are shared with TRBD1. V lost 5 bases, J lost 0 bases, and 5 bases stayed unmatched. Germline CDR1 is SEHNR and CDR2 is FQNEAQ (reference sequence). This CDR3 region has 15 residues. CDR3 residues: CASSPTGGPNYGYTF. The CDR3 DNA reads TGTGCCAGCAGCCCCACAGGGGGGCCTAACTATGGCTACACCTTC.

The chain is built from TRBV3-1 (or the pseudogene TRBV3-2) and TRBJ2-3, with a tentative D call TRBD2 (5 bases). Trimming took off 1 base at V and 2 bases at J, with 13 bases between the two ends. This CDR3 has 16 residues. Germline CDR1 and CDR2: LGHDT and YNNKEL (reference sequence). CDR3 bases: TGTGCCAGCAGCCAAGGGCGGGCTAGCTACACAGATACGCAGTATTTT. Its translation is CASSQGRASYTDTQYF.

The chain links TRBV28 to TRBJ2-7, with TRBD2 as a possible D gene (6 bases). The CDR3 runs to 17 residues. Per the germline V gene, CDR1 is MDHEN and CDR2 is SYDVKM. The V end was cut by 1 base, the J end by 0 bases, with 16 bases between. In nucleotides, the CDR3 is TGTGCCAGCAGTTTATTCTGGAGGGGAAGGGGCTCCTACGAGCAGTACTTC. Its translation is CASSLFWRGRGSYEQYF.

The chain has TRBV5-1 and TRBJ2-1; 7 nucleotides agree with TRBD2. After removal of 5 bases from V and 8 bases from J, the junction contained 10 bases not matched to a gene. This CDR3 region has 14 residues. Looked up from germline, CDR1 is SGHRS and CDR2 is YFSETQ. CDR3 protein: CASRPGTTLYEQFF. CDR3 bases: TGCGCCAGCAGGCCCGGGACTACCCTCTATGAGCAGTTCTTC.

This chain links TRBV5-6 with TRBJ1-2; D remains unclear. Germline loops: CDR1 SGHDT, CDR2 YYEEEE. The ends were cut back, 1 base at V and 2 bases at J, with 12 bases in the middle. The CDR3 has 15 amino acids. The CDR3 DNA reads as TGTGCCAGCAGCTTGTATTTTAGCAAGAACTATGGCTACACCTTC. It yields the protein CASSLYFSKNYGYTF.

This rearrangement joins TRBV7-8 to TRBJ1-3, with a possible D match to TRBD1 (5 bases). Germline CDR1 is SGHVS and CDR2 is FQNEAQ. CDR3 length: 14 residues. Trimming pared 2 bases from V and 0 bases from J, leaving 5 bases between. CDR3 residues: CASSLTGSGNTIYF. The CDR3 DNA reads TGTGCCAGCAGCTTAACAGGCTCTGGAAACACCATATATTTT.

Here the CDR3 DNA reads TGCGCCAGCAGCTCAACGGTGGGCGACTATGGCTACACCTTC. The encoded protein is CASSSTVGDYGYTF. The chain uses TRBV5-1 and TRBJ1-2; the D is unclear. The V end was cut by 3 bases, the J end by 3 bases, with 12 bases between. Germline V gives CDR1 SGHRS, CDR2 YFSETQ. This CDR3 region has 14 residues.

The gene calls are TRBV5-1 and TRBJ1-6, with no clear D. The CDR3 covers 16 residues. The V gene's germline CDR1 is SGHRS and CDR2 YFSETQ. V dropped 0 bases and J dropped 4 bases, with 11 bases sitting between them. The CDR3 sequence is CASSLAEADYNSPLHF. CDR3 in DNA: TGCGCCAGCAGCTTGGCCGAAGCGGATTATAATTCACCCCTCCACTTT.

The chain combines TRBV27 with TRBJ1-4, with D maybe TRBD1 (6 bases). V was cut by 5 bases and J by 11 bases, with 18 bases left in between. The CDR3 extends over 14 amino acids. Germline V lookup: CDR1 MNHEY, CDR2 SMNVEV (reference sequence). CDR3 nucleotide sequence: TGTGCCAGCAGTCTGACAGGCCTAATGAATAAACTGTTTTTT. This gives the protein CASSLTGLMNKLFF.

As regards this clone: Other DNA sequences in this sample translate to the same CDR3. V is TRBV24-1 and J is TRBJ1-2, with D maybe TRBD1 (6 bases). Germline CDR1 KGHDR, CDR2 SFDVKD. This CDR3 spans 14 amino acids. Trimming removed 4 bases from V and 2 bases from J, with 10 bases in between. CDR3 amino acids: CATSDRTGNYGYTF. As DNA, the CDR3 is TGTGCCACCAGTGACCGTACAGGGAACTATGGCTACACCTTC.